This T cell receptor (beta chain) was found in a study of graft-versus-host responses after intestinal transplantation. At the level of the study: Multivisceral, liver-intestinal, or isolated intestinal grafts went to recipients. Anti-thymocyte globulin served as induction for all recipients, who then took tacrolimus and steroids for approximately 3 years. Overall study results and limits: When patients had graft-donor T cell macrochimerism, their allografts held high graft-versus-host to host-versus-graft clonal ratios. GvH clones detected in recipient marrow included some appearing first in ileum or blood.

Produced via immunoSEQ multiplex PCR; TCRdb's table is partial and in-frame only. The table lists about 110,000 clones, more than 85% of them singletons, with 0.95% to 1.5% in the top ten. About this clone itself: Its matching antigen is unknown.

CDR1 is MNHEY, CDR2 SVGAGI, per germline. The V gene end was trimmed by 4 bases and the J gene end by 0 bases; junction bases not matched to a gene: 0. The CDR3 length is 14 residues. This sample comprised unstimulated CD8+ T cells sorted from spleen or lymph node cells, obtained before transplant. J is TRBJ2-7 and V is TRBV6-5; 10 bases agree with TRBD1. This clonotype was obtained from a human donor who was the organ donor for an intestinal transplant. This CDR3 is CASSWTGGSYEQYF. CDR3 in DNA: TGTGCCAGCAGTTGGACAGGGGGCTCCTACGAGCAGTACTTC.